One sample yielded the 30 T cell receptor beta chains listed below, sequenced in a study of blood T cells in healthy people across ages. Then a second PCR, running about 6 to 11 cycles, was carried out with a sample-barcoded 5' primer and a J-beta primer mix. TCRdb reanalysed the 5' RACE reads using MiXCR and keeps one entry per CDR3 protein. The table has about 750,000 distinct CDR3 sequences, approximately 53% seen once. Sample: blood. These receptors were obtained from a man at least 80 years old in good health.

The rearrangement joins TRBV6-2 or TRBV6-3 to TRBJ1-3, with D unresolved. The CDR3 extends over 16 amino acids. The germline V and J ends were trimmed by 5 bases and 0 bases, with 14 bases remaining between them. CDR1 MNHEY and CDR2 SVGEGT come from the germline V gene. This CDR3 is CASSRTQTISGNTIYF. The CDR3 DNA follows: TGTGCCAGCAGTCGCACACAAACCATCTCTGGAAACACCATATATTTT.

The table lists this clonotype with many counts. This sequence joins TRBV28 and TRBJ2-5; D remains unclear. Deletions cut 1 base from V and 2 bases from J, with 11 bases between. The CDR3 totals 15 residues. Germline lookup yields CDR1 MDHEN and CDR2 SYDVKM. The DNA of the CDR3 is TGTGCCAGCAGTTTATTGCGGCAACCTCAAGAGACCCAGTACTTC. Encoded protein: CASSLLRQPQETQYF.

The sample holds a few counts of this clonotype. The chain joins TRBV7-2 to TRBJ2-7; TRBD2 agrees at 10 bases. V lost 8 bases, J lost 1 base, and 5 bases stayed unmatched. CDR1 is SGHTA and CDR2 is FQGNSA in the germline V gene. The CDR3 has 14 amino acids. CDR3 in DNA: TGTGCCAGCCGAGCGGGAGGGACGTCCTACGAGCAGTACTTC. Amino acids: CASRAGGTSYEQYF.

J is TRBJ2-1 and V is TRBV6-2 or TRBV6-3; TRBD1 matches at 9 bases. This CDR3 region has 17 residues. The germline V gene encodes CDR1 MNHEY and CDR2 SVGEGT. The J segment lost 7 bases and the V segment lost 6 bases, leaving 16 bases of the junction unmatched. CDR3 coding DNA: TGTGCCAGCAGCCCGGACAGGGGTCAACCAAAAAGGAATGAGCAGTTCTTC. This gives the protein CASSPDRGQPKRNEQFF.

The chain recombines TRBV7-9 with TRBJ2-1; D gene uncertain. The length of the CDR3 is 16 residues. Trimming shortened V by 11 bases and J by 3 bases, and 23 bases separated the two germline ends. CDR1 is SEHNR and CDR2 is FQNEAQ in the germline V gene (reference sequence). The CDR3 region is CAYVKGPPFFYNEQFF. The CDR3, as DNA: TGTGCCTACGTTAAAGGGCCCCCGTTTTTCTACAATGAGCAGTTCTTC.

As regards this clonotype: At one boundary the junction diverges from the germline segment, which might be a read error. The chain links TRBV6-1 to TRBJ2-7, with 8 bases fitting TRBD1. This CDR3 contains 13 residues. Germline CDR1 is MNHNS and CDR2 is SASEGT. CDR3 residues: CTSNPGQGIRQYF. The CDR3 DNA is TGTACCAGCAACCCCGGACAGGGAATACGGCAGTACTTC.

This clonotype appeared many times. The rearrangement joins TRBV20-1 to TRBJ2-7, with 7 bases matching TRBD1. This CDR3 has 15 residues. V was pared by 5 bases and J by 5 bases, with 15 bases of the junction left unmatched. Germline-derived CDR1 and CDR2 are DFQATT and SNEGSKA (reference sequence). As DNA, the CDR3 is TGCAGTGCTGACCCCCAGACAGGGCAGAGGAACGAGCAGTACTTC. Its translation is CSADPQTGQRNEQYF.

This clonotype was picked up a small number of times. This chain links TRBV20-1 with TRBJ2-5; D is perhaps TRBD1 (7 bases). Germline CDR1 DFQATT, CDR2 SNEGSKA (reference sequence). V shed 6 bases and J shed 4 bases, with 15 bases lying between them. The CDR3 length is 13 residues. The CDR3 region has the DNA TGCAGTGCCTCCGGGACAGCGGGAGAGACCCAGTACTTC. Translation: CSASGTAGETQYF.

The CDR3 spells CASSLGREYHEQYF. CDR3 bases: TGTGCCAGCAGTTTAGGGCGGGAGTACCACGAGCAGTACTTC. V is TRBV27 and J is TRBJ2-7; TRBD2 matches at 7 bases. Per germline, CDR1 MNHEY and CDR2 SMNVEV (reference sequence). V lost 2 bases to trimming and J lost 5 bases; unmatched junction nucleotides: 6. The CDR3 loop spans 14 amino acids.

The rearrangement uses TRBV20-1 and TRBJ1-2, with D uncertain. The germline gives CDR1 DFQATT, CDR2 SNEGSKA (reference sequence). This CDR3 has 14 amino acids. Deletions cut 3 bases from V and 9 bases from J, with 20 bases between. The CDR3 DNA reads as TGCAGTGCTAGGGCGGACGGCAGCTTGGGAAGCTACACCTTC. Translating it yields CSARADGSLGSYTF.

This rearrangement joins TRBV7-2 to TRBJ2-5; D possibly corresponds to TRBD1 (5 bases). The CDR3 has 13 amino acids. The germline V gene encodes CDR1 SGHTA and CDR2 FQGNSA. The V end lost 0 bases, the J end lost 5 bases, and 7 bases lay between the germline ends. The CDR3 coding sequence is TGTGCCAGCAGCTTAGCCAGGGTGGAGACCCAGTACTTC. Translation: CASSLARVETQYF.

The rearrangement joins TRBV7-2 to TRBJ2-7; D is perhaps TRBD1 or TRBD2 (5 bases each). The V end lost 5 bases, the J end lost 13 bases, and 21 bases lay between the germline ends. The germline gives CDR1 SGHTA, CDR2 FQGNSA. The CDR3 spans 13 residues. The CDR3 reads CASSRTLGETHYF. The CDR3 coding sequence is TGTGCCAGCAGCCGGACTCTGGGGGAGACCCATTACTTC.

This CDR3 is CAITITGTMGGYTF. The DNA of the CDR3 is TGTGCCATAACTATAACCGGGACCATGGGAGGCTACACCTTC. The chain uses TRBV6-5 and TRBJ1-2, with D possibly being TRBD1 (5 bases). Germline CDR1 MNHEY, CDR2 SVGAGI. The V gene lost 10 bases and the J gene lost 8 bases, with 23 bases spanning the gap. CDR3 length equals 14 residues.

The chain is built from TRBV29-1 and TRBJ2-1; maybe TRBD1 (6 bases). The germline V gene encodes CDR1 SQVTM and CDR2 ANQGSEA. The CDR3 is 10 residues long. Here the CDR3 reads CSSGVDEQFF. The CDR3 coding sequence is TGCAGTTCAGGGGTCGATGAGCAGTTCTTC.

This clonotype was counted ten times or more. The V and J genes are TRBV29-1 and TRBJ2-7; no definite D call. V was pared by 3 bases and J by 2 bases, with 11 bases between. The germline gives CDR1 SQVTM, CDR2 ANQGSEA. The CDR3 contains 13 residues. The CDR3 DNA reads as TGCAGCGTTGAGGTACTGTCGACCTACGAGCAGTACTTC. It specifies CSVEVLSTYEQYF.

Written as DNA, the CDR3 is TGTGCCAGCAGCCCGGAGAGCGCATTTAGCACAGATACGCAGTATTTT. It is translated as CASSPESAFSTDTQYF. This rearrangement joins TRBV7-2 to TRBJ2-3; D gene uncertain. This CDR3 spans 16 amino acids. Germline V lookup: CDR1 SGHTA, CDR2 FQGNSA. The V and J ends lost 5 bases and 0 bases respectively, with 15 bases between them. The entire variable domain, with the rest obtained from reference TRBV7-2 and TRBJ2-3, is as follows: GAGVSQSPSNKVTEKGKDVELRCDPISGHTALYWYRQSLGQGLEFLIYFQGNSAPDKSGLPSDRFSAERTGGSVSTLTIQRTQQEDSAVYLCASSPESAFSTDTQYFGPGTRLTVL.

This clonotype occurred a few times. The chain combines TRBV10-3 with TRBJ2-1; 13 nucleotides align to TRBD2. The ends lost 9 bases at V and 7 bases at J; junction bases unmatched: 6. The CDR3 has 14 residues. Germline V gene data show CDR1 as ENHRY and CDR2 as SYGVKD. The DNA for the CDR3 is TGTGCCATATCTCCGACTAGCGGGAGGAATGAGCAGTTCTTC. It translates to CAISPTSGRNEQFF.

This clonotype was seen repeatedly, ten times or more. This chain uses TRBV29-1 with TRBJ2-5; possible D gene TRBD1, 6 bases. The CDR3 totals 13 residues. Germline CDR1 SQVTM, CDR2 ANQGSEA. V lost 4 bases, J lost 5 bases, and 14 bases lay in between. The CDR3 DNA reads as TGCAGCGTTGTTGAGGGGGTCGGGGAGACCCAGTACTTC. Translated, it gives CSVVEGVGETQYF.

This sequence joins TRBV4-1 and TRBJ2-1, with a weak D call TRBD2 (6 bases). Germline V gene data show CDR1 as MGHRA and CDR2 as YSYEKL. Trimming cost V 4 bases and J 5 bases, with 24 bases left between them. The length of the CDR3 is 18 residues. For the CDR3, the DNA is TGCGCCAGCAGCCGAGGCAACTCGGGAGCCCCCGCCCACAATGAGCAGTTCTTC. Its protein is CASSRGNSGAPAHNEQFF.

This chain connects TRBV4-2 to TRBJ1-2, with a tentative D call TRBD1 (5 bases). The CDR3 is made up of 15 amino acids. CDR1 and CDR2 from the germline V gene are LGHNA and YNFKEQ. V was trimmed by 6 bases and J by 4 bases, leaving 18 bases between them. CDR3 amino acids: CASRTGFPFPYGYTF. CDR3 DNA: TGTGCCAGCAGAACAGGTTTCCCGTTTCCCTATGGCTACACCTTC.

In this sample, this clonotype turned up once. This rearrangement joins TRBV10-3 to TRBJ2-1; a weak D match, TRBD2 (5 bases). Trimming shortened V by 4 bases and J by 0 bases, and 13 bases separated the two germline ends. Germline assignment: CDR1 ENHRY and CDR2 SYGVKD. CDR3 size: 16 residues. The CDR3 protein is CAISVLRDSSYNEQFF. The CDR3 coding sequence is TGTGCCATCAGTGTTCTCCGGGATAGCTCCTACAATGAGCAGTTCTTC.

Only a few counts were recorded for this clonotype. V and J are TRBV27 and TRBJ2-2; D not resolved. The CDR3 runs to 11 residues. With 6 bases removed from V and 3 bases from J, the gap between germline ends came to 2 bases. Germline assignment: CDR1 MNHEY and CDR2 SMNVEV (reference sequence). The CDR3 DNA sequence: TGTGCCAGCAGCCACACCGGGGAGCTGTTTTTT. Its protein product is CASSHTGELFF.

As for this clonotype: The junction does not match germline at one end; this may be a read error. This chain connects TRBV6-1 to TRBJ2-6, with a weak D call TRBD2 (6 bases). Looked up from germline, CDR1 is MNHNS and CDR2 is SASEGT. The CDR3 length is 17 residues. The CDR3 nucleotides read TGTGCCCGCAGTAAAGAGGTCGCGGGATTTGGGGCCAACGTCCTGACTTTC. Its protein is CARSKEVAGFGANVLTF.

A single count supports this clonotype. This chain connects TRBV3-1 to TRBJ1-5; no reliable D call. Trimming pared 0 bases from V and 3 bases from J, leaving 9 bases between. The CDR3 totals 15 residues. The germline V gene has CDR1 LGHDT and CDR2 YNNKEL (reference sequence). The CDR3 DNA follows: TGTGCCAGCAGCCAAGATCCGGCAGCCAATCAGCCCCAGCATTTT. This gives the protein CASSQDPAANQPQHF.

Of note for this clonotype: A much larger clone differs by one base, so this may be a read error. The chain couples TRBV4-1 to TRBJ2-3; D perhaps matches TRBD2 (5 bases). This CDR3 has 17 amino acids. CDR1 is MGHRA and CDR2 is YSYEKL in the germline V gene. CDR3 sequence: CASGQGWGAEPNRDAYF. CDR3 DNA sequence: TGCGCCAGCGGCCAAGGGTGGGGAGCGGAGCCCAACAGAGACGCGTATTTT.

This chain uses TRBV3-1 with TRBJ1-2; D may be TRBD1 (5 bases). This CDR3 contains 14 residues. Trimming left V 5 bases short and J 8 bases short, with 18 bases between. The germline gives CDR1 LGHDT, CDR2 YNNKEL (reference sequence). The CDR3 is CASSNGQHLLGYTF. CDR3 DNA: TGTGCCAGCAGCAACGGACAACACCTTTTAGGCTACACCTTC.

The CDR3 here is CASSSDGGYNEQYF. CDR3 DNA sequence: TGTGCCAGCAGCTCCGATGGGGGCTACAATGAGCAGTACTTC. V and J are TRBV7-3 and TRBJ2-1; TRBD1 is a possible D gene (6 bases). Near its end, the DNA agrees better with TRBJ2-7, so the J call may be wrong. The CDR3 spans 14 residues. Germline CDR1 and CDR2: SGHTA and FQGTGA.

CDR3 in DNA: TGTGCCAGCAGTCCTCCGGGACAGGGGATTTACGAGCAGTACTTC. It translates to CASSPPGQGIYEQYF. The J gene is TRBJ2-7, the V gene TRBV6-5; 10 positions agree with TRBD1. V lost 5 bases, J lost 4 bases, and 8 bases stayed unmatched. Germline lookup yields CDR1 MNHEY and CDR2 SVGAGI. The length of the CDR3 is 15 residues.

The genes are TRBV15 and TRBJ2-3, with TRBD2 as a possible D gene (6 bases). Trimming removed 1 base from V and 0 bases from J, with 14 bases in between. CDR1 LNHNV and CDR2 YYDKDF come from the germline V gene (reference sequence). The CDR3 length is 17 residues. For the CDR3, the DNA is TGTGCCACCAGCAGAGTAAGGCGGGGCCTAAGCACAGATACGCAGTATTTT. Translating gives CATSRVRRGLSTDTQYF.

This chain uses TRBV15 with TRBJ2-1; D is possibly TRBD1 or TRBD2 (5 bases each). V lost 8 bases to trimming and J lost 1 base, with 9 bases between them. The length of the CDR3 is 13 residues. The germline V gene has CDR1 LNHNV and CDR2 YYDKDF (reference sequence). CDR3 in amino acids: CATREGSYNEQFF. DNA for the CDR3: TGTGCCACCCGCGAGGGGTCCTACAATGAGCAGTTCTTC.